Described below is a single TCR beta chain sequence and its context. This record belongs to a study of blood T cells in healthy people across ages. Per germline, CDR1 SQVTM and CDR2 ANQGSEA. V lost 7 bases and J lost 4, with 16 bases in between. CDR3 length equals 13 residues. The authors ran a second PCR of 7 to 11 cycles using a sample-barcoded 5' primer and a J-beta primer mix. TCRdb recomputed calls from the 5' RACE reads with MiXCR, one row per CDR3 protein. Altogether about 780,000 distinct CDR3 sequences are present, around 50% being singletons, with the ten largest covering 15% to 20%. The chain is built from TRBV29-1 and TRBJ2-5; D may be TRBD1 (5 bases). Specimen: blood. This TCR was recovered from a man older than 75 in good health. The CDR3: CSAKDRSIETQYF. The CDR3 nucleotides read TGCAGCGCCAAAGACAGAAGTATAGAGACCCAGTACTTC.